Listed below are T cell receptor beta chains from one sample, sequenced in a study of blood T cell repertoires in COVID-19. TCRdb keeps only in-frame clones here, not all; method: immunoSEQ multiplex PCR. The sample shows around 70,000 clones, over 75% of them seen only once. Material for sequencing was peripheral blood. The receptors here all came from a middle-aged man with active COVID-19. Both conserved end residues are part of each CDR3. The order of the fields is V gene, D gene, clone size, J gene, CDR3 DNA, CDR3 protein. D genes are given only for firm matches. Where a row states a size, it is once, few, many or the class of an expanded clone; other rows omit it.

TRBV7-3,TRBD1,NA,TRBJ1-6,TGTGCCAGCAGCGGGACAGGACTTAATTCACCCCTCCACTTT,CASSGTGLNSPLHF
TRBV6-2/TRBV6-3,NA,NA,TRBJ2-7,TGTGCCAGCAGCCGCCTACTAGCTAATACCTACGAGCAGTACTTC,CASSRLLANTYEQYF
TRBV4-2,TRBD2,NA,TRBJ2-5,TGTGCCAGCAGCCAAGGAGCTAGCGGGAGAGAGACCCAGTACTTC,CASSQGASGRETQYF
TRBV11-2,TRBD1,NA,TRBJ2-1,TGTGCCAGCAGATTGACAGGGGGCAATGAGCAGTTCTTC,CASRLTGGNEQFF
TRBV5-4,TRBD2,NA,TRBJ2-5,TGTGCCAGCAGCTTCCGACTAGCACGGGAGACCCAGTACTTC,CASSFRLARETQYF
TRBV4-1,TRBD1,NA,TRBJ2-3,TGCGCCAGCAGCCAAACCGGGACAGGCACAGATACGCAGTATTTT,CASSQTGTGTDTQYF
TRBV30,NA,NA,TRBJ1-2,TGTGCCTGGGCTTTAGGGAGCGGCTACACCTTC,CAWALGSGYTF
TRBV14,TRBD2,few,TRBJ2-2,TGTGCCAGCAGCCGAGTGGGAGCGGGGACGAACACCGGGGAGCTGTTTTTT,CASSRVGAGTNTGELFF
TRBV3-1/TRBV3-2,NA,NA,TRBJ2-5,TGTGCCAGCAGCCAGGAATTAAACAGGGTCGAGGGAGAGACCCAGTACTTC,CASSQELNRVEGETQYF
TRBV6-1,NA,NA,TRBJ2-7,TGTGCCAGCAGTGAAGGGGCAGACTCCTACGAGCAGTACTTC,CASSEGADSYEQYF
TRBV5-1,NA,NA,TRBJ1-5,TGCGCCAGCAGCTTGGGGGCAGGGTACAATCAGCCCCAGCATTTT,CASSLGAGYNQPQHF
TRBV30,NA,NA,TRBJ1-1,TGTGCCTGGGCCGGCGCACTCTCGGGCACTGAAGCTTTCTTT,CAWAGALSGTEAFF
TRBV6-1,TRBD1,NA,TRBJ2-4,TGTGCCAGCAGTGAAGGACAGGGAGTCAAAAACATTCAGTACTTC,CASSEGQGVKNIQYF
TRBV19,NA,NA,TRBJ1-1,TGTGCCAGTAGTATAGGGGGAGGAGTTTCAACTGAAGCTTTCTTT,CASSIGGGVSTEAFF
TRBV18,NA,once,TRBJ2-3,TGTGCCAGCTCACCCGACCACTCTATAGCGGGACAGAGCACAGATACGCAGTATTTT,CASSPDHSIAGQSTDTQYF
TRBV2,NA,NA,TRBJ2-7,TGTGCCAGCAGCGACAGTGCGACCTACGAGCAGTACTTC,CASSDSATYEQYF
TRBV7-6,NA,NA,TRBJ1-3,TGTGCCAGCAGCTTAGCCACAGGCGCGACTGGAAACACCATATATTTT,CASSLATGATGNTIYF
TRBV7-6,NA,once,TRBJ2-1,TGTGCCAGCAGCTTAGATCTGAATCGGGACAATGAGCAGTTCTTC,CASSLDLNRDNEQFF
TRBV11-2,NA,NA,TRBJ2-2,TGTGCCAGCAGGGCCTCCAACCGGGGTGTGTTCGCCGGGGAGCTGTTTTTT,CASRASNRGVFAGELFF
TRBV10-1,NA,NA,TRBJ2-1,TGCGCCAGCCCAAAAAGACTAGTTTCCGGAGGACTTCAGTTCTTC,CASPKRLVSGGLQFF
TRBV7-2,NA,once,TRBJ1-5,TGTGCCAGCAGCTTGGACAGCCTTACCCAGCCCCAGCATTTT,CASSLDSLTQPQHF
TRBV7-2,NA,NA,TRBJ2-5,TGTGCCAGCAGCTCGAGCAGGGAGACCCAGTACTTC,CASSSSRETQYF
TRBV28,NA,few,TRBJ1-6,TGTGCCAGCAGTTTAATTTCATCTTCACCCCTCCACTTT,CASSLISSSPLHF
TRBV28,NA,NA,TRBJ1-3,TGTGCCAGCAGTTCCCTCGACAGGTTTGGAAACACCATATATTTT,CASSSLDRFGNTIYF
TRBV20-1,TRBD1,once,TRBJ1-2,TGCAGTGCTAGTCTAGGGGGCACTAACTATGGCTACACCTTC,CSASLGGTNYGYTF
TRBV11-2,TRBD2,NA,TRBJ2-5,TGTGCCAGCAGACCTAGCGGGAAAGAGACCCAGTACTTC,CASRPSGKETQYF
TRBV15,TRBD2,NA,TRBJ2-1,TGTGCCACCAGCAGGATGGCGGGAGGCTTCTACAATGAGCAGTTCTTC,CATSRMAGGFYNEQFF
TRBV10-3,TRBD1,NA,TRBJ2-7,TGTGCCATCAGTAGTGGACAGGGGGCCTACGAGCAGTACTTC,CAISSGQGAYEQYF
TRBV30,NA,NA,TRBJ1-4,TGTGCCTGGAGCCCCCCGGGGATAGCGTCCTTTGCTGAAAAACTGTTTTTT,CAWSPPGIASFAEKLFF
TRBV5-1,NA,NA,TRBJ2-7,TGCGCCAGCAGCCTGGCTGTAGGGACTCCGACCTACGAGCAGTACTTC,CASSLAVGTPTYEQYF
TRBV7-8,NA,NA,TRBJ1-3,TGTGCCAGCAGCTACTCAGGGGTCTCTGGAAACACCATATATTTT,CASSYSGVSGNTIYF
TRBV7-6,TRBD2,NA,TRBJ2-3,TGTGCCAGCAGCTCACCTAGCGGGGGGGCCTTAGATACGCAGTATTTT,CASSSPSGGALDTQYF
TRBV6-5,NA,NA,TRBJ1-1,TGTGCCAGCATGGGGGGACGTACTGAAGCTTTCTTT,CASMGGRTEAFF
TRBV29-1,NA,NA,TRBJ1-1,TGCAGCGGGTTGGGGGGGCGGTGGACTGAAGCTTTCTTT,CSGLGGRWTEAFF
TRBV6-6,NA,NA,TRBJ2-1,TGTGCCAGCAGCCGGGGACTTGGCTCCTACAATGAGCAGTTCTTC,CASSRGLGSYNEQFF
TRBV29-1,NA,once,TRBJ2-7,TGCAGCGTTGTATACGGGAGTTCCTACGAGCAGTACTTC,CSVVYGSSYEQYF
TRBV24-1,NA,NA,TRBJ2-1,TGTGCCACCGGCGACGCAGGGTACAATGAGCAGTTCTTC,CATGDAGYNEQFF
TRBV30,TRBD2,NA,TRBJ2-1,TGTGCCTGGAGCCGGACTAGCGGGAGTTTAGGTGAGCAGTTCTTC,CAWSRTSGSLGEQFF